These T cell receptor beta chains were read from a single sample in a study of response to subunit inactivated influenza vaccine. TCRdb used MiXCR to reprocess the RT-PCR reads, holding one entry per CDR3 protein. The data contain 200,000 to 300,000 distinct CDR3 sequences, more than 9% of them seen just once; the ten biggest clones take up 7.8%. The sample consisted of non-naive T cells sorted from PBMCs, taken 14 to 15 days before vaccination. The receptors were sampled from a man aged 45-65 years who received an inactivated influenza vaccine. CDR3s include the opening cysteine and the closing phenylalanine or tryptophan. A D gene is named only where the DNA matches it firmly. The size entry is marked missing in some rows and otherwise reads once, few, many or a size class.

size: few; V: TRBV7-2; J: TRBJ1-2; D: -; CDR3: CASSGAGRYGYTF; DNA: TGTGCCAGCAGCGGGGCGGGGCGTTATGGCTACACCTTC
size: -; V: TRBV12-3/TRBV12-4; J: TRBJ2-1; D: TRBD1; CDR3: CASRGPGQEYNEQFF; DNA: TGTGCCAGCAGAGGTCCGGGACAGGAGTACAATGAGCAGTTCTTC
size: many; V: TRBV28; J: TRBJ1-1; D: -; CDR3: CASKVPNTEAFF; DNA: TGTGCCAGCAAGGTCCCGAACACTGAAGCTTTCTTT
size: few; V: TRBV7-9; J: TRBJ2-3; D: -; CDR3: CASSSGQTQYF; DNA: TGTGCCAGCAGCTCAGGACAGACGCAGTATTTT
size: -; V: TRBV5-1; J: TRBJ1-6; D: -; CDR3: CASSLEARGSSYNSPLHF; DNA: TGCGCCAGCAGCTTGGAGGCTCGGGGAAGCTCCTATAATTCACCCCTCCACTTT
size: -; V: TRBV28; J: TRBJ2-7; D: TRBD1; CDR3: CASSLIGQGGEQYF; DNA: TGTGCCAGCAGTTTAATCGGACAGGGGGGCGAGCAGTACTTC
size: -; V: TRBV5-5; J: TRBJ1-1; D: -; CDR3: CASSLVVPPDTEAFF; DNA: TGTGCCAGCAGCTTGGTCGTACCCCCGGACACTGAAGCTTTCTTT
size: few; V: TRBV4-3; J: TRBJ1-1; D: TRBD1; CDR3: CASSQGDRAAEAFF; DNA: TGCGCCAGCAGCCAAGGCGACAGGGCGGCTGAAGCTTTCTTT
size: many; V: TRBV5-1; J: TRBJ2-2; D: -; CDR3: CASSLALEGTGELFF; DNA: TGCGCCAGCAGCTTGGCTCTCGAGGGGACCGGGGAGCTGTTTTTT
size: -; V: TRBV10-3; J: TRBJ1-4; D: TRBD1; CDR3: CAISERQGATEKLFF; DNA: TGTGCCATCAGTGAGAGGCAGGGGGCGACTGAAAAACTGTTTTTT
size: few; V: TRBV29-1; J: TRBJ2-5; D: TRBD2; CDR3: CSDRTSRETQYF; DNA: TGCAGCGACCGGACTAGCCGCGAGACCCAGTACTTC
size: -; V: TRBV6-2/TRBV6-3; J: TRBJ1-5; D: -; CDR3: CASSWNLRNQPQHF; DNA: TGTGCCAGCAGTTGGAATCTGAGGAATCAGCCCCAGCATTTT
size: -; V: TRBV30; J: TRBJ2-7; D: -; CDR3: CAWSTQGYEQYF; DNA: TGTGCCTGGAGTACTCAGGGGTACGAGCAGTACTTC
size: many; V: TRBV2; J: TRBJ2-5; D: -; CDR3: CASSGDLIRTETQYF; DNA: TGTGCCAGCAGTGGGGACCTCATAAGGACGGAGACCCAGTACTTC
size: many; V: TRBV27; J: TRBJ2-7; D: TRBD1; CDR3: CASSAGTGGREQYF; DNA: TGTGCCAGCAGCGCCGGGACAGGGGGCCGGGAGCAGTACTTC
size: few; V: TRBV9; J: TRBJ2-1; D: TRBD2; CDR3: CASSPLGTSGGGYNEQFF; DNA: TGTGCCAGCAGTCCCCTTGGGACTAGCGGGGGGGGCTACAATGAGCAGTTCTTC
size: -; V: TRBV2; J: TRBJ1-2; D: -; CDR3: CASSDITGTYGYTF; DNA: TGTGCCAGCAGTGATATTACAGGGACCTATGGCTACACCTTC
size: many; V: TRBV30; J: TRBJ1-6; D: -; CDR3: CAWSRLPRGYNSPLHF; DNA: TGTGCCTGGAGTCGCCTTCCCAGGGGCTATAATTCACCCCTCCACTTT
size: -; V: TRBV12-3/TRBV12-4; J: TRBJ2-2; D: -; CDR3: CASSFYRDTGELFF; DNA: TGTGCCAGCAGTTTTTACAGGGACACCGGGGAGCTGTTTTTT
size: many; V: TRBV29-1; J: TRBJ2-7; D: -; CDR3: CSVFTGSYEQYF; DNA: TGCAGCGTTTTTACAGGATCCTACGAGCAGTACTTC
size: -; V: TRBV11-1; J: TRBJ2-5; D: -; CDR3: CASREGYAPGETQYF; DNA: TGTGCCAGCAGAGAGGGGTATGCCCCAGGGGAGACCCAGTACTTC
size: -; V: TRBV6-1; J: TRBJ1-1; D: -; CDR3: CASSEGQINTEAFF; DNA: TGTGCCAGCAGTGAAGGGCAGATTAACACTGAAGCTTTCTTT
size: many; V: TRBV6-5; J: TRBJ2-2; D: TRBD1; CDR3: CASSLLGQPDPGELFF; DNA: TGTGCCAGCAGTCTACTGGGACAGCCGGATCCCGGGGAGCTGTTTTTT
size: few; V: TRBV20-1; J: TRBJ2-1; D: TRBD1; CDR3: CSARSGTGANEQFF; DNA: TGCAGTGCTAGATCCGGGACAGGGGCGAATGAGCAGTTCTTC
size: -; V: TRBV3-1; J: TRBJ2-3; D: -; CDR3: CASSQDWTDTQYF; DNA: TGTGCCAGCAGCCAAGATTGGACAGATACGCAGTATTTT